The clone carrying this T cell receptor beta chain was seen a few times. This sample was included in a study of cytomegalovirus exposure and HLA in healthy donors. Trimming removed 3 bases from V and 3 bases from J, with 9 bases in between. The V gene's germline CDR1 is SGHRS and CDR2 YFSETQ. This CDR3 has 13 residues. 13 Jbeta primers and 60 Vbeta primers were used for the PCR. Only in-frame clones appear in the TCRdb table, and some are missing; sequencing was by immunoSEQ multiplex PCR. The sample includes about 120,000 clones, around a tenth seen only once; the top ten take approximately 3%. Sample: PBMCs. This TCR derives from a man younger than 45 in good health and CMV-seronegative. The J gene is TRBJ2-5, the V gene TRBV5-1; weak D call: TRBD1 (5 bases). The CDR3 loop reads CASSSIGEETQYF. The CDR3 nucleotides read TGCGCCAGCAGCTCTATAGGGGAAGAGACCCAGTACTTC.